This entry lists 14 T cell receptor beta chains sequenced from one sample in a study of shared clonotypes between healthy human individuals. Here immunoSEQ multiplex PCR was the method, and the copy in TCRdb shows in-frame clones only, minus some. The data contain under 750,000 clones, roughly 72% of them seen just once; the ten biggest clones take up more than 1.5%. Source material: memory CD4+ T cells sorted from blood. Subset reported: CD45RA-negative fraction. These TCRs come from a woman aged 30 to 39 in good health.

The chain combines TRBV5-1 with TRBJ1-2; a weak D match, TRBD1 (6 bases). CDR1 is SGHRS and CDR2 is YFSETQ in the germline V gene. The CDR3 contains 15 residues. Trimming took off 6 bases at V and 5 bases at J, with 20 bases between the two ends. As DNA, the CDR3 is TGCGCCAGCAAACGGGACACCCTTGTGGCTTATGGCTACACCTTC. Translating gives CASKRDTLVAYGYTF.

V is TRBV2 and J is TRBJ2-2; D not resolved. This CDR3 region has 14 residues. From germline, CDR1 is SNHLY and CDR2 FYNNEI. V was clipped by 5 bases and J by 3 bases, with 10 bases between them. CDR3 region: CASSQETDTGELFF. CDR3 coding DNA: TGTGCCAGCAGTCAAGAGACGGACACCGGGGAGCTGTTTTTT.

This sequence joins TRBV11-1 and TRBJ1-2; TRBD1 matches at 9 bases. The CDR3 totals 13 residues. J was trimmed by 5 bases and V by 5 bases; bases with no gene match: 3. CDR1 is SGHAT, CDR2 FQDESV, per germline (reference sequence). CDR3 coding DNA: TGTGCCAGCAGCCCCGGGACAGGGTATGGCTACACCTTC. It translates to CASSPGTGYGYTF.

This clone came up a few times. In DNA, the CDR3 is TGTGCCAGCACGCCTCTCGAGGTAGGCCCTGAAGCTTTCTTT. It codes for CASTPLEVGPEAFF. The chain recombines TRBV2 with TRBJ1-1, with unresolved D. This CDR3 is built from 14 residues. Trimming removed 7 bases from V and 6 bases from J, with 18 bases in between. CDR1 and CDR2 (germline): SNHLY, FYNNEI. Variable domain in full (rest from reference TRBV2 and TRBJ1-1): EPEVTQTPSHQVTQMGQEVILRCVPISNHLYFYWYRQILGQKVEFLVSFYNNEISEKSEIFDDQFSVERPDGSNFTLKIRSTKLEDSAMYFCASTPLEVGPEAFFGQGTRLTVV.

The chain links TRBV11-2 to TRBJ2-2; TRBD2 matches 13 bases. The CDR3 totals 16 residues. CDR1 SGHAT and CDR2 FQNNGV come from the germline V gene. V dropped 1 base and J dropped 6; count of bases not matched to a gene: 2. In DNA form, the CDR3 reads TGTGCCAGCAGCTTAGTAGGACTAGCGGGAGCCGGGGAGCTGTTTTTT. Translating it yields CASSLVGLAGAGELFF.

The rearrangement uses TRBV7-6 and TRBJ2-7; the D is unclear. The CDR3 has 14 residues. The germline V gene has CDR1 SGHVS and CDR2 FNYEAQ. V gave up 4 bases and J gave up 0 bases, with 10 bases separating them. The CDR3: CASSSDDSSYEQYF. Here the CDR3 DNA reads TGTGCCAGCAGCTCGGACGATTCCTCCTACGAGCAGTACTTC.

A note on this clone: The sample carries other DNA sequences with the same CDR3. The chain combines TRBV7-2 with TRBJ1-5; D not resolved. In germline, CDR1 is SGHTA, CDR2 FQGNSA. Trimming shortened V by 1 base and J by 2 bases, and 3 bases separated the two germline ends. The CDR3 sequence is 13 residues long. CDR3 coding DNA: TGTGCCAGCAGCTTAGTGGGCAATCAGCCCCAGCATTTT. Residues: CASSLVGNQPQHF.

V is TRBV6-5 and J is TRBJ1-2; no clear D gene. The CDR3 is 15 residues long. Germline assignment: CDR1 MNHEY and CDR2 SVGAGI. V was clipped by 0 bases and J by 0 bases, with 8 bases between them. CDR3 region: CASSYSHIPNYGYTF. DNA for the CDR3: TGTGCCAGCAGTTACTCGCACATCCCTAACTATGGCTACACCTTC.

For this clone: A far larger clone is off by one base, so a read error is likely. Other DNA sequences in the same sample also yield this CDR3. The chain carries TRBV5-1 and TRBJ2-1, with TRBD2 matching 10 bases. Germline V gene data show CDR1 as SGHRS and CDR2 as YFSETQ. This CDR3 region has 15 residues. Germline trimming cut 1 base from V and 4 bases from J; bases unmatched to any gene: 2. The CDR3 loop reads CASSLTTSGYNEQFF. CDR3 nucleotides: TGCGCCAGCAGCTTGACGACTAGCGGGTACAATGAGCAGTTCTTC.

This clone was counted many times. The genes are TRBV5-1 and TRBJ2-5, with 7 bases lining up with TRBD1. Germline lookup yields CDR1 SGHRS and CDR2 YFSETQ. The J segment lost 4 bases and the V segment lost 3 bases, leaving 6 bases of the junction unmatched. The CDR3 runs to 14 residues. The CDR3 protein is CASSWDSTAETQYF. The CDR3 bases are TGCGCCAGCAGCTGGGACAGTACGGCAGAGACCCAGTACTTC.

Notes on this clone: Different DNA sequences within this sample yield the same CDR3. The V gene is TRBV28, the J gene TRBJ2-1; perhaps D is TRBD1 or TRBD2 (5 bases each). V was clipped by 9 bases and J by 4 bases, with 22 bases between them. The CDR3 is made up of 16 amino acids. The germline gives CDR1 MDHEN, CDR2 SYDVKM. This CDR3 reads CASRTEGKASYNEQFF. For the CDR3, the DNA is TGTGCCAGTAGAACTGAGGGGAAAGCTTCTTACAATGAGCAGTTCTTC.

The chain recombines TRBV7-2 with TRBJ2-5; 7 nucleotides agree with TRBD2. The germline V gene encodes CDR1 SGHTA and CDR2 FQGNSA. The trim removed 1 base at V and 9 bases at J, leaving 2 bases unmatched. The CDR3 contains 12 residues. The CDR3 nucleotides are TGTGCCAGCAGCTTAGTTGCGGGGGCCCAGTACTTC. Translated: CASSLVAGAQYF.

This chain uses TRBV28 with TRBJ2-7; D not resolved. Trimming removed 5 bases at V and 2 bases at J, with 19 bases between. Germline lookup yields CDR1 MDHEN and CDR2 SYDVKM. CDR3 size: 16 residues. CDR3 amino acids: CASSPPRKAVTYEQYF. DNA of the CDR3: TGTGCCAGCAGTCCCCCGAGAAAGGCTGTCACCTACGAGCAGTACTTC.

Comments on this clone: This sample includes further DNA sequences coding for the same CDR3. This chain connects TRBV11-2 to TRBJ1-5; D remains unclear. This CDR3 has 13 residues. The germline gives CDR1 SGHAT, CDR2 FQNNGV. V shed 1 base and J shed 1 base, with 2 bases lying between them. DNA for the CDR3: TGTGCCAGCAGCTTAGCCAGCAATCAGCCCCAGCATTTT. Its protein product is CASSLASNQPQHF.